The subject of this entry is one TCR beta chain. What it recognizes is unknown. The data were taken from a study of shared clonotypes between healthy human individuals. Regarding the study as a whole: On the whole, naive subsets had larger estimated richness than memory subsets had.

At deep level, the assay was performed. Every subset had its genomic DNA shared out evenly among several immunoSEQ plates. Assay used: immunoSEQ multiplex PCR; TCRdb lists only in-frame clones, some missing. The table shows 330,000 or so clones, with roughly 70% occurring only once. The CDR3 spans 15 residues. V gave up 1 base and J gave up 9 bases; unmatched junction bases: 7. Germline CDR1 and CDR2: MDHEN and SYDVKM. The genes are TRBV28 and TRBJ2-1, with 9 bases aligning to TRBD2. The receptor was isolated from a young man in good health. Sequencing was carried out using memory CD4+ T cells sorted from blood. The subset: CD45RA-negative fraction. The CDR3 nucleotides are TGTGCCAGCAGTTTATTGCAGCGGGAGGCTAGTGAGCAGTTCTTC. As protein: CASSLLQREASEQFF.